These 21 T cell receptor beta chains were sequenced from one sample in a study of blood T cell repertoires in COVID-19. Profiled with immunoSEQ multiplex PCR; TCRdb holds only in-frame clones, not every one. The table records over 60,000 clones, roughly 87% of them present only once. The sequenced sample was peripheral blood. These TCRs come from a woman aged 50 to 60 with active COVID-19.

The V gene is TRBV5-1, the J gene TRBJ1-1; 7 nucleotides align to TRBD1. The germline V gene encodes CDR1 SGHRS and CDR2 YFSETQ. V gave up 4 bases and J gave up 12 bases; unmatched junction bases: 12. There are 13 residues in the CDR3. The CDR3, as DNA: TGCGCCAGCAGCCCGACAGGGCTAATCGGAACTTTCTTT. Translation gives CASSPTGLIGTFF.

The CDR3 protein is CASSTSGVDTEAFF. CDR3 bases: TGTGCCAGCTCGACTTCAGGGGTCGACACTGAAGCTTTCTTT. The V call is TRBV18, the J call TRBJ1-1, with a possible D match to TRBD1 (6 bases). The CDR3 spans 14 residues. In germline, CDR1 is KGHSH, CDR2 LQKENI. V was shortened by 6 bases and J by 3 bases, with 14 bases between the two germline ends. Looking up the rest from reference TRBV18 and TRBJ1-1 gives the full variable domain: NAGVMQNPRHLVRRRGQEARLRCSPMKGHSHVYWYRQLPEEGLKFMVYLQKENIIDESGMPKERFSAEFPKEGPSILRIQQVVRGDSAAYFCASSTSGVDTEAFFGQGTRLTVV.

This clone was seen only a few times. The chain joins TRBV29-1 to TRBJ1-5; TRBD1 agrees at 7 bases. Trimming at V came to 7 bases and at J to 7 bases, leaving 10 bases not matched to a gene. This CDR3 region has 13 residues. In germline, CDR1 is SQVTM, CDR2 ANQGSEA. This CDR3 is CSARQGLGQPQHF. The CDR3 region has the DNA TGCAGCGCTCGACAGGGTCTGGGACAGCCCCAGCATTTT.

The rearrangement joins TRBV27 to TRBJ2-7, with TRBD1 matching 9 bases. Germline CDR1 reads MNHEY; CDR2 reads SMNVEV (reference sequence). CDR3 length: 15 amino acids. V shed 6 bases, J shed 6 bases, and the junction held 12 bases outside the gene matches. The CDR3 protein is CASRDPGQGFLEQYF. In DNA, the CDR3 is TGTGCCAGCAGGGATCCGGGACAGGGCTTCCTCGAGCAGTACTTC.

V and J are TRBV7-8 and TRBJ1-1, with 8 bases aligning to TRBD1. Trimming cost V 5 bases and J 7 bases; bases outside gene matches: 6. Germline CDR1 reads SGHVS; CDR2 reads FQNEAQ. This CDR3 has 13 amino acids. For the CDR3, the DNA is TGTGCCAGCAGCCCAAGACAGGGGCGTGAAGCTTTCTTT. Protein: CASSPRQGREAFF.

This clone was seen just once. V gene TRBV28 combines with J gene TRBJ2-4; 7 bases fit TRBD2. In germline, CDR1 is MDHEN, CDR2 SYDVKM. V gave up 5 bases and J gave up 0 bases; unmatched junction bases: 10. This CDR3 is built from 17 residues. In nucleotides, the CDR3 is TGTGCCAGCAGTGAGAGCGGGGATCTGAGAGCCAAAAACATTCAGTACTTC. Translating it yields CASSESGDLRAKNIQYF.

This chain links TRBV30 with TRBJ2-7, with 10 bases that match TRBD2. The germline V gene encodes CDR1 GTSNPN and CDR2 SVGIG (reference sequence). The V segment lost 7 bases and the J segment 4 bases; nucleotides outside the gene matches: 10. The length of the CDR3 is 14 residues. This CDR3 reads CAYKAGGRDYEQYF. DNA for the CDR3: TGTGCCTACAAAGCGGGAGGGAGGGATTACGAGCAGTACTTC.

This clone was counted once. The CDR3 nucleotides read TGCGCCAGCAGCTTGGGCCAAGGTGGCGGGCCACAGGGTACGCAGTATTTT. Amino acid sequence: CASSLGQGGGPQGTQYF. The chain has TRBV5-1 and TRBJ2-3; TRBD1 might be the D (6 bases). V gave up 0 bases and J gave up 8 bases, with 22 bases separating them. The germline V gene encodes CDR1 SGHRS and CDR2 YFSETQ. The CDR3 spans 17 residues.

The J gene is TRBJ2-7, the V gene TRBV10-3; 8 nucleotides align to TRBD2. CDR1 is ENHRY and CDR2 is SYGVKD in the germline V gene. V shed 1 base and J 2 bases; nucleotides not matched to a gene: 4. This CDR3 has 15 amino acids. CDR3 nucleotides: TGTGCCATCAGTGAGTTAACTAGCGGAGCCTACGAGCAGTACTTC. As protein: CAISELTSGAYEQYF.

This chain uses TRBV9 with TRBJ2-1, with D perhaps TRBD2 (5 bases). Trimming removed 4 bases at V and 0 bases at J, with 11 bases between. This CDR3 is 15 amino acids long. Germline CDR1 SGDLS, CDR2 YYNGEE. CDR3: CASSPIAGSYNEQFF. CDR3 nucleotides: TGTGCCAGCAGCCCAATCGCGGGCTCCTACAATGAGCAGTTCTTC.

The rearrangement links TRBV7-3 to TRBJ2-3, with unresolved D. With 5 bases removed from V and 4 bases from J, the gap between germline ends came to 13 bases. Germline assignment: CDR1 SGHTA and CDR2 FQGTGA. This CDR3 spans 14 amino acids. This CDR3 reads CASSLNSNADTQYF. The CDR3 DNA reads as TGTGCCAGCAGCCTCAATAGTAATGCAGATACGCAGTATTTT.

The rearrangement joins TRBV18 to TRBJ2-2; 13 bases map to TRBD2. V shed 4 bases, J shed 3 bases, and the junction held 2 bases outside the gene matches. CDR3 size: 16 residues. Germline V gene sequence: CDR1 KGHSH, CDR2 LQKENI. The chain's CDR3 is CASSHGLAGDTGELFF. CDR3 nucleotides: TGTGCCAGCTCACATGGACTAGCGGGAGACACCGGGGAGCTGTTTTTT.

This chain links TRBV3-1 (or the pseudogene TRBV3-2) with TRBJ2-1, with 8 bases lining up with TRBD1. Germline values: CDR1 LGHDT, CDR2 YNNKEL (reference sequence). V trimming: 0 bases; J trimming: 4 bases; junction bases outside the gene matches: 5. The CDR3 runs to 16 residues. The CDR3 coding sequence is TGTGCCAGCAGCCAAGATCCTGGGACAGGATACAATGAGCAGTTCTTC. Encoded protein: CASSQDPGTGYNEQFF.

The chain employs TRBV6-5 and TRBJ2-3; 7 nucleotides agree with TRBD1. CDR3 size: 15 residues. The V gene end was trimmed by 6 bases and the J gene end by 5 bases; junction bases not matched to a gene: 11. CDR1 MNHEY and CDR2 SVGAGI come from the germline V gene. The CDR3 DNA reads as TGTGCCAGCAGCTACGCCGGACAGGAGGAAGATACGCAGTATTTT. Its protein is CASSYAGQEEDTQYF.

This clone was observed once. This CDR3 is CASSYGGNRAHYGYTF. The CDR3 coding sequence is TGTGCCAGCAGTTACGGTGGTAACAGGGCCCACTATGGCTACACCTTC. The chain carries TRBV6-6 and TRBJ1-2; the D gene is possibly TRBD1 (6 bases). Per the germline V gene, CDR1 is MNHNY and CDR2 is SVGAGI (reference sequence). V lost 2 bases to trimming and J lost 3 bases, with 16 bases between them. The CDR3 is made up of 16 amino acids.

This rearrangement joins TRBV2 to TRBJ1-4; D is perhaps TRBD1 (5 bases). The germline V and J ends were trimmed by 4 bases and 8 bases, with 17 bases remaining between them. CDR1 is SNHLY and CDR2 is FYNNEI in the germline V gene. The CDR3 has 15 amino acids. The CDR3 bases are TGTGCCAGCAGTGGGTCTCAGGGAGGTAACGAAAAACTGTTTTTT. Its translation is CASSGSQGGNEKLFF.

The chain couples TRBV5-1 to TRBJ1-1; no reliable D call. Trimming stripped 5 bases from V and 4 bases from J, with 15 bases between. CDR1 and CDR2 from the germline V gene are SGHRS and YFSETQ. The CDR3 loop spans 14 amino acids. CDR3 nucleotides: TGCGCCAGCAGTCAAGGCGTATCGGGCACTGAAGCTTTCTTT. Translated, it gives CASSQGVSGTEAFF.

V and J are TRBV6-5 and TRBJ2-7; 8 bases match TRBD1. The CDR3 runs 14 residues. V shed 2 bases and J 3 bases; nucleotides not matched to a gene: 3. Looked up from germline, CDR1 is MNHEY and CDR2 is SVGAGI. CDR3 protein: CASSYARGLYEQYF. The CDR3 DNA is TGTGCCAGCAGTTACGCCAGGGGGCTCTACGAGCAGTACTTC.

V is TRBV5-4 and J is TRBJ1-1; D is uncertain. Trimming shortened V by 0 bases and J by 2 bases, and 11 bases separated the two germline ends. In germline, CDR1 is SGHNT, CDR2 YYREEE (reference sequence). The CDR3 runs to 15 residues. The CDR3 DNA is TGTGCCAGCAGCTTGGGGATTCTAGCAAACACTGAAGCTTTCTTT. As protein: CASSLGILANTEAFF.

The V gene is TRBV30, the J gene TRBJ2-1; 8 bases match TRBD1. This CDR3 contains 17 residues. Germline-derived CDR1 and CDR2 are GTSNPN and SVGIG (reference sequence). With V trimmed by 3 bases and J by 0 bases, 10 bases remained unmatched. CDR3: CAWRDRAYRSSYNEQFF. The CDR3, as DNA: TGTGCCTGGAGGGACAGGGCTTACAGGAGCTCCTACAATGAGCAGTTCTTC.

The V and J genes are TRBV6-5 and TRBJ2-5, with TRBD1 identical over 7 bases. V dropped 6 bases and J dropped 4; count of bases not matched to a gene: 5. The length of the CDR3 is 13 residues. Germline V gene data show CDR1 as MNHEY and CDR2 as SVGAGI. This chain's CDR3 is CASRATGAETQYF. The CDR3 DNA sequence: TGTGCCAGCAGAGCCACAGGGGCAGAGACCCAGTACTTC.